What follows is one T cell receptor (beta chain) and its context. The sample originates from a study of technical replicates of blood from a handful of donors. Measured with immunoSEQ multiplex PCR; TCRdb has only the in-frame clones, and not every one. In the table there are about 84,000 clones, 90% to 95% of which are singletons. Trimming pared 0 bases from V and 2 bases from J, leaving 11 bases between. Germline assignment: CDR1 SGHDT and CDR2 YYEEEE. The CDR3 contains 15 residues. This sequence originates from a human donor in good health. Material: T cells isolated from PBMCs. The rearrangement joins TRBV5-6 to TRBJ1-2; a weak D match, TRBD1 (5 bases). Here the CDR3 DNA reads TGTGCCAGCAGCTTGGAAGTGCGGGGGAACTATGGCTACACCTTC. As protein: CASSLEVRGNYGYTF.